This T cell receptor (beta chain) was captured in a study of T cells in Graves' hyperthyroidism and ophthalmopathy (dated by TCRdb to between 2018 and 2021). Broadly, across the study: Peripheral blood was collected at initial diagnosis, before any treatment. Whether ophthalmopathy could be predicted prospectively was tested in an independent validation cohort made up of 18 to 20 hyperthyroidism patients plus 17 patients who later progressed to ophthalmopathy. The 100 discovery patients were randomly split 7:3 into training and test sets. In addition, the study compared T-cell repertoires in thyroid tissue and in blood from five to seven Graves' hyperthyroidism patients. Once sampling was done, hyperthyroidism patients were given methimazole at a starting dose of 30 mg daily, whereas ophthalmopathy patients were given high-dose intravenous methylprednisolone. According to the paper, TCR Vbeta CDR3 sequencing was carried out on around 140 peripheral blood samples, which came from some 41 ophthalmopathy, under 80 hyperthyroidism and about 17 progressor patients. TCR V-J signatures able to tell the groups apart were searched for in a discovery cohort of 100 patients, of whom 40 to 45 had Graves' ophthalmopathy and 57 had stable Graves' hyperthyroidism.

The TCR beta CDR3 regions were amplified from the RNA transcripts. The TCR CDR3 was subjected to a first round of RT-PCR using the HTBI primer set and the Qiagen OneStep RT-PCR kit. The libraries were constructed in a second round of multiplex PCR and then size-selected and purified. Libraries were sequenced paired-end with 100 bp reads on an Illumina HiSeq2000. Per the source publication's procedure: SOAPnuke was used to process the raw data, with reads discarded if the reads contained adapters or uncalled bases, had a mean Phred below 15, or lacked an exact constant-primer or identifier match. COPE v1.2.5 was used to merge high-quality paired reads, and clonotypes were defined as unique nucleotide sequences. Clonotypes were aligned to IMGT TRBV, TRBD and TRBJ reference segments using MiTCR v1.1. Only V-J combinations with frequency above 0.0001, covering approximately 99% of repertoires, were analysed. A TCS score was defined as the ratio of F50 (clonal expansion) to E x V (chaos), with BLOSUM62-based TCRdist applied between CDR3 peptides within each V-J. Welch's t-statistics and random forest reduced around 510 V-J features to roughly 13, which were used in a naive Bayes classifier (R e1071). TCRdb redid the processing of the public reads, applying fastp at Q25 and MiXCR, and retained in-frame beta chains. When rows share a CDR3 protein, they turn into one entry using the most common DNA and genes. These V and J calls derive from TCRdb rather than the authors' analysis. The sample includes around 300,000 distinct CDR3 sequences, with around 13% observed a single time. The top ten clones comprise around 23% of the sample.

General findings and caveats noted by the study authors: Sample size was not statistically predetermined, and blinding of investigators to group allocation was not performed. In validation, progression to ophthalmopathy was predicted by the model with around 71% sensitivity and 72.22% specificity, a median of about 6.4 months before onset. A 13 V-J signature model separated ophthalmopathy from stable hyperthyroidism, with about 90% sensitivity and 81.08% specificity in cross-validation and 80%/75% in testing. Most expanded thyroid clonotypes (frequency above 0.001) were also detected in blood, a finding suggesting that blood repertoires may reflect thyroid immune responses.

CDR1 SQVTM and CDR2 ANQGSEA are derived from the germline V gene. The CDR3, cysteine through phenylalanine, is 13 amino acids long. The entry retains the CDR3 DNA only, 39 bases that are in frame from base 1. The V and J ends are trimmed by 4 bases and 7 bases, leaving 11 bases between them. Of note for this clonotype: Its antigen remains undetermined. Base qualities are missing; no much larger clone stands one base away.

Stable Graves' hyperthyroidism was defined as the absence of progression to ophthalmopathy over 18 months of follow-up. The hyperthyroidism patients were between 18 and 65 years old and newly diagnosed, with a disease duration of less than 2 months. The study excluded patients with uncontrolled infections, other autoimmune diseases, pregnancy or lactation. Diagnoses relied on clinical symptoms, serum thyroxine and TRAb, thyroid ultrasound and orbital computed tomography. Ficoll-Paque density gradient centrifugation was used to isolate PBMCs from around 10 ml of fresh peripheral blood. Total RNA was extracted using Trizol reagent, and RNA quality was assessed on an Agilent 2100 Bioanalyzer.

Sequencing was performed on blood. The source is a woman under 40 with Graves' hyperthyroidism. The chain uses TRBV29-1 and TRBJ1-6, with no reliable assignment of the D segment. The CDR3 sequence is CSVAEAVNSPLHF. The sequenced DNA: TGCAGCGTTGCAGAGGCCGTCAATTCACCCCTCCACTTT.